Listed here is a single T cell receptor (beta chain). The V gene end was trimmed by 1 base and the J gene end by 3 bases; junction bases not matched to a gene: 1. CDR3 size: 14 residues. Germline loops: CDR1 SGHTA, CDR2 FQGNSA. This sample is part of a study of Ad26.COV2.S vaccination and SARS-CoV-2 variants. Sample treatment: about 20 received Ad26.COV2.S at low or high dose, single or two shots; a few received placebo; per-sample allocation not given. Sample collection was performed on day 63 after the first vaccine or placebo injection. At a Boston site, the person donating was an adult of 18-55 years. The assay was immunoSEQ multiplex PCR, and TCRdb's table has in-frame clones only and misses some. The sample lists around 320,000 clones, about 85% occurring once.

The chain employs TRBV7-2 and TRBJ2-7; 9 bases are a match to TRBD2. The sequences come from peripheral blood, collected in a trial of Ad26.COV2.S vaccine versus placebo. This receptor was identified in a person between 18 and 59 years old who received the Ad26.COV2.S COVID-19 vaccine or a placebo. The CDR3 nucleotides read TGTGCCAGCAGCTTAGTTAGCGGGGGCTACGAGCAGTACTTC. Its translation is CASSLVSGGYEQYF. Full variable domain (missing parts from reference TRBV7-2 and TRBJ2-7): GAGVSQSPSNKVTEKGKDVELRCDPISGHTALYWYRQSLGQGLEFLIYFQGNSAPDKSGLPSDRFSAERTGGSVSTLTIQRTQQEDSAVYLCASSLVSGGYEQYFGPGTRLTVT.